These 30 T cell receptor beta chains originate from one sample sequenced in a study of blood T cell repertoires in COVID-19. Some clones are missing from TCRdb's copy, which holds only in-frame ones; the method was immunoSEQ multiplex PCR. The sample shows 250,000 to 300,000 clones, approximately 91% of them seen only once. The sequenced material came from PBMCs or T cells enriched from blood (not recorded which). The receptors shown here come from a middle-aged woman with acute COVID-19.

The V call is TRBV5-5, the J call TRBJ1-2; TRBD1 matches at 7 bases. The CDR3 is 16 amino acids. CDR1 is SGHKS and CDR2 is YYEKEE in the germline V gene (reference sequence). After removal of 5 bases from V and 3 bases from J, the junction contained 13 bases not matched to a gene. This CDR3 reads CASSHDYEGTDYGYTF. The CDR3 region has the DNA TGTGCCAGCAGTCACGACTACGAGGGGACAGACTATGGCTACACCTTC.

As concerns this clone: The sample carries other DNA sequences with the same CDR3. This chain's CDR3 is CASSRDRSTDTQYF. Written as DNA, the CDR3 is TGTGCCAGCAGTAGGGACAGATCCACAGATACGCAGTATTTT. The rearrangement joins TRBV2 to TRBJ2-3; 7 nucleotides match TRBD1. Looked up from germline, CDR1 is SNHLY and CDR2 is FYNNEI. The V and J ends lost 5 bases and 2 bases, in that order; junction bases with no gene match: 4. The length of the CDR3 is 14 residues.

The V call is TRBV29-1, the J call TRBJ2-4; TRBD1 matches 9 bases. CDR1 and CDR2 from the germline V gene are SQVTM and ANQGSEA. The CDR3 is made up of 15 amino acids. The V and J ends lost 1 base and 8 bases, in that order; junction bases with no gene match: 9. This chain's CDR3 is CSVEVSGQGIDIQYF. CDR3 nucleotides: TGCAGCGTTGAAGTGTCGGGACAGGGAATAGACATTCAGTACTTC.

The rearrangement uses TRBV9 and TRBJ2-1, with TRBD2 identical over 8 bases. There are 16 residues in the CDR3. J was trimmed by 3 bases and V by 6 bases; bases with no gene match: 11. Germline-derived CDR1 and CDR2 are SGDLS and YYNGEE. CDR3 amino acids: CASTEAGGALYNEQFF. The CDR3, as DNA: TGTGCCAGCACAGAGGCGGGAGGTGCCCTCTACAATGAGCAGTTCTTC.

This rearrangement joins TRBV28 to TRBJ1-2; D remains ambiguous. The CDR3 consists of 14 residues. Trimming took 2 bases from V and 4 from J, leaving 11 bases between them. Per the germline V gene, CDR1 is MDHEN and CDR2 is SYDVKM. In DNA form, the CDR3 reads TGTGCCAGCAGTTTAATGGGAGGGAGCTATGGCTACACCTTC. Amino acids: CASSLMGGSYGYTF.

This chain links TRBV19 with TRBJ2-5; D is undetermined. V was pared by 5 bases and J by 1 base, with 8 bases between. The CDR3 contains 13 residues. The V gene's germline CDR1 is LNHDA and CDR2 SQIVND (reference sequence). CDR3 amino acids: CASSLSPQETQYF. CDR3 DNA sequence: TGTGCCAGTAGTCTTTCTCCCCAAGAGACCCAGTACTTC.

This chain connects TRBV12-5 to TRBJ1-3, with D hard to call. The V end was cut by 2 bases, the J end by 4 bases, with 21 bases between. The germline CDR1 and CDR2 sequences are LGHNT and FRNRAP. This CDR3 is built from 18 residues. The CDR3 protein is CASGLKFPGLVAGNTIYF. The CDR3 DNA reads as TGTGCTAGTGGTTTGAAATTCCCAGGATTAGTCGCCGGAAACACCATATATTTT.

V gene TRBV5-8 combines with J gene TRBJ1-3, with D perhaps matching TRBD1 (5 bases). V lost 1 base, J lost 2 bases, and 7 bases lay in between. CDR1 SGHTS and CDR2 YDEGEE come from the germline V gene. The CDR3 has 14 residues. The CDR3 DNA reads as TGTGCCAGCAGCTTGACAGGAACTGGAAACACCATATATTTT. It encodes CASSLTGTGNTIYF.

The chain employs TRBV18 and TRBJ2-3; tentatively, D is TRBD2 (6 bases). The CDR3 consists of 15 residues. Trimming took off 0 bases at V and 5 bases at J, with 12 bases between the two ends. The germline V gene encodes CDR1 KGHSH and CDR2 LQKENI. The CDR3 loop reads CASSPPAQGGDTQYF. The DNA for the CDR3 is TGTGCCAGCTCACCACCTGCGCAGGGAGGAGATACGCAGTATTTT.

This chain connects TRBV13 to TRBJ1-5, with TRBD1 as a possible D gene (6 bases). Germline CDR1 and CDR2: PRHDT and FYEKMQ (reference sequence). V shed 5 bases and J shed 4 bases, with 18 bases lying between them. This CDR3 is built from 16 residues. In DNA, the CDR3 is TGTGCCAGCAGCCCATCCCCGGGACATGATAATCAGCCCCAGCATTTT. Translating gives CASSPSPGHDNQPQHF.

V is TRBV3-1 (or the pseudogene TRBV3-2) and J is TRBJ1-2; a possible D gene is TRBD1 (6 bases). The V gene lost 5 bases and the J gene lost 1 base, with 14 bases spanning the gap. Per germline, CDR1 LGHDT and CDR2 YNNKEL (reference sequence). The CDR3 covers 15 residues. Here the CDR3 DNA reads TGTGCCAGCAGCTTTAGGACAGTTGATAACTATGGCTACACCTTC. It codes for CASSFRTVDNYGYTF.

V usage is TRBV11-2 and J usage is TRBJ2-7; a possible D gene is TRBD1 (5 bases). The CDR3 has 14 amino acids. The V and J ends lost 3 bases and 2 bases respectively, with 11 bases between them. Germline CDR1 reads SGHAT; CDR2 reads FQNNGV. The CDR3 is CASSLQGRAYEQYF. CDR3 in DNA: TGTGCCAGCAGCTTGCAGGGCAGGGCCTACGAGCAGTACTTC.

The sample holds one count of this clone. The rearrangement joins TRBV19 to TRBJ2-1; unclear D gene. The CDR3 covers 15 residues. V lost 2 bases and J 0 bases, leaving 8 bases between the germline ends. The germline V gene has CDR1 LNHDA and CDR2 SQIVND (reference sequence). CDR3 protein: CASSISAGSYNEQFF. The CDR3 nucleotides are TGTGCCAGTAGTATATCCGCCGGCTCCTACAATGAGCAGTTCTTC.

This rearrangement joins TRBV6-6 to TRBJ1-5, with D unclear. Between the trimmed V and J ends, which lost 0 bases and 5 bases, there was a span of 11 bases. The CDR3 runs to 15 residues. Germline CDR1 MNHNY, CDR2 SVGAGI (reference sequence). CDR3 protein: CASSYSAGADQPQHF. The CDR3 DNA follows: TGTGCCAGCAGTTACTCGGCAGGCGCCGATCAGCCCCAGCATTTT.

The chain uses TRBV19 and TRBJ2-1; maybe TRBD1 (6 bases). The CDR3 loop spans 12 amino acids. CDR1 LNHDA and CDR2 SQIVND come from the germline V gene (reference sequence). Trimming cost V 5 bases and J 13 bases, with 15 bases left between them. The DNA for the CDR3 is TGTGCCAGTAGTTTTACAGGGCTCCCCCAGTTCTTC. It translates to CASSFTGLPQFF.

The V call is TRBV23-1, the J call TRBJ1-1; TRBD1 aligns across 7 bases. TRBV23-1 is annotated as an ORF whose role is uncertain. Losses at the gene ends were 1 base for V and 8 bases for J; bases not matched to a gene: 7. CDR3 length: 14 amino acids. The CDR3, as DNA: TGCGCCAGCAGTCAATTCGGACAGGTTGACGAAGCTTTCTTT. It yields the protein CASSQFGQVDEAFF.

The rearrangement joins TRBV30 to TRBJ2-1; 8 bases map to TRBD2. This CDR3 is 14 amino acids long. CDR1 and CDR2 (germline): GTSNPN, SVGIG (reference sequence). V was pared by 3 bases and J by 9 bases, with 10 bases of the junction left unmatched. The CDR3 reads CAWRTSGSFGEQFF. DNA of the CDR3: TGTGCCTGGAGAACCAGCGGGAGTTTTGGTGAGCAGTTCTTC.

The chain joins TRBV2 to TRBJ1-1; D is ambiguous. The germline gives CDR1 SNHLY, CDR2 FYNNEI. The germline V and J ends were trimmed by 7 bases and 0 bases, with 9 bases remaining between them. This CDR3 contains 13 residues. CDR3 DNA: TGTGCCAGCACTGATCAGATGAACACTGAAGCTTTCTTT. This codes for CASTDQMNTEAFF.

This rearrangement joins TRBV6-5 to TRBJ2-5, with D possibly TRBD2 on 6 matching bases. The CDR3 extends over 15 amino acids. With 2 bases removed from V and 1 base from J, the gap between germline ends came to 11 bases. CDR1 is MNHEY, CDR2 SVGAGI, per germline. The CDR3 DNA follows: TGTGCCAGCAGTTACCTAGGAGGGATCCAAGAGACCCAGTACTTC. This translates into CASSYLGGIQETQYF.

The chain has TRBV3-1 (or the pseudogene TRBV3-2) and TRBJ1-2; TRBD1 might be the D (6 bases). The CDR3 contains 18 residues. V was pared by 0 bases and J by 3 bases, with 20 bases between. Germline CDR1 reads LGHDT; CDR2 reads YNNKEL (reference sequence). CDR3 protein: CASSQDFGTSGGYYGYTF. Written as DNA, the CDR3 is TGTGCCAGCAGCCAAGATTTTGGGACATCGGGAGGCTACTATGGCTACACCTTC.

This chain joins TRBV9 and TRBJ2-3; 8 bases agree with TRBD2. After removal of 0 bases from V and 4 bases from J, the junction contained 13 bases not matched to a gene. Germline CDR1 SGDLS, CDR2 YYNGEE. The CDR3 is 18 amino acids. The CDR3 sequence: CASSVAVAGRGGADTQYF. The CDR3 DNA reads as TGTGCCAGCAGCGTAGCCGTAGCGGGGCGGGGCGGCGCAGATACGCAGTATTTT. Based on the CDR3 plus reference TRBV9 and TRBJ2-3, the full variable domain is DSGVTQTPKHLITATGQRVTLRCSPRSGDLSVYWYQQSLDQGLQFLIQYYNGEERAKGNILERFSAQQFPDLHSELNLSSLELGDSALYFCASSVAVAGRGGADTQYFGPGTRLTVL.

The V and J genes are TRBV3-1 (or the pseudogene TRBV3-2) and TRBJ1-2; D unclear. Germline V lookup: CDR1 LGHDT, CDR2 YNNKEL (reference sequence). CDR3 length: 14 amino acids. Trimming left V 0 bases short and J 8 bases short, with 13 bases between. In nucleotides, the CDR3 is TGTGCCAGCAGCCAAGATTGGGGAGGTAGAGGCTACACCTTC. Translated: CASSQDWGGRGYTF.

The chain uses TRBV6-5 and TRBJ1-5; D may be TRBD1 (6 bases). This CDR3 is built from 14 residues. Trimming shortened V by 6 bases and J by 4 bases, and 13 bases separated the two germline ends. Germline V CDR1 and CDR2: MNHEY, SVGAGI. The CDR3 DNA reads as TGTGCCAGCAGATTTTACAGGGATAATCAGCCCCAGCATTTT. Its protein is CASRFYRDNQPQHF.

This rearrangement joins TRBV6-2 or TRBV6-3 to TRBJ1-2, with 10 positions matching TRBD1. J gave up 7 bases and V 5 bases, and 7 bases lay outside the gene matches. The CDR3 length is 14 residues. Germline CDR1 and CDR2: MNHEY and SVGEGT. CDR3 sequence reads: CASSADRGPGGYTF. CDR3 in DNA: TGTGCCAGCAGTGCAGACAGGGGGCCGGGTGGCTACACCTTC.

The sample holds one count of this clone. The chain recombines TRBV28 with TRBJ2-2; tentatively, D is TRBD2 (6 bases). Trimming took off 8 bases at V and 5 bases at J, with 18 bases between the two ends. There are 15 residues in the CDR3. Per the germline V gene, CDR1 is MDHEN and CDR2 is SYDVKM. Here the CDR3 DNA reads TGTGCCAGCCTCCACGGGGGAACCGCTACCGGGGAGCTGTTTTTT. Protein: CASLHGGTATGELFF.

The chain links TRBV2 to TRBJ1-6; D not certain. Germline V gene sequence: CDR1 SNHLY, CDR2 FYNNEI. The length of the CDR3 is 14 residues. The V and J ends lost 11 bases and 5 bases respectively, with 16 bases between them. The CDR3 DNA reads TGTGCCGGCCGAGGAGGCGGTGATAATTCACCCCTCCACTTT. Its protein product is CAGRGGGDNSPLHF.

The genes are TRBV25-1 and TRBJ2-2, with TRBD2 identical over 12 bases. The CDR3 spans 16 residues. The germline CDR1 and CDR2 sequences are MGHDK and SYGVNS. The junction had 6 bases not matched to a gene; V was cut back by 5 bases and J by 5 bases. In DNA form, the CDR3 reads TGTGCCAGCAGTAAACCGGGACTAGCGGGTACCGGGGAGCTGTTTTTT. This translates into CASSKPGLAGTGELFF.

V gene TRBV5-5 combines with J gene TRBJ2-3; 8 positions agree with TRBD2. The length of the CDR3 is 16 residues. The V segment lost 4 bases and the J segment 0 bases; nucleotides outside the gene matches: 7. From germline, CDR1 is SGHKS and CDR2 YYEKEE (reference sequence). In DNA, the CDR3 is TGTGCCAGCAGCCTCGTAGCGGGGACAAGCACAGATACGCAGTATTTT. Translated: CASSLVAGTSTDTQYF.

CDR3 sequence reads: CATSDGRDGANVLTF. The CDR3 DNA reads TGTGCCACCAGTGATGGGAGGGATGGGGCCAACGTCCTGACTTTC. The chain employs TRBV24-1 and TRBJ2-6, with 7 bases matching TRBD2. The length of the CDR3 is 15 residues. The V segment lost 3 bases and the J segment 3 bases; nucleotides outside the gene matches: 1. CDR1 is KGHDR and CDR2 is SFDVKD in the germline V gene.

The rearrangement joins TRBV2 to TRBJ2-2, with D perhaps matching TRBD1 (6 bases). CDR1 and CDR2 (germline): SNHLY, FYNNEI. There are 14 residues in the CDR3. With 2 bases removed from V and 7 bases from J, the gap between germline ends came to 11 bases. This CDR3 is CASSEQGFSGELFF. The CDR3 region has the DNA TGTGCCAGCAGTGAACAGGGGTTTAGCGGGGAGCTGTTTTTT. Full variable domain (remainder filled in from reference TRBV2 and TRBJ2-2): EPEVTQTPSHQVTQMGQEVILRCVPISNHLYFYWYRQILGQKVEFLVSFYNNEISEKSEIFDDQFSVERPDGSNFTLKIRSTKLEDSAMYFCASSEQGFSGELFFGEGSRLTVL.